This entry lists 8 T cell receptor beta chains sequenced from one sample in a study of CD4 T cells in relation to SARS-CoV-2 and coronaviruses. The method was immunoSEQ multiplex PCR; TCRdb's version includes in-frame clones alone and lacks a portion of them. The sample holds approximately 20,000 clones, around 72% seen once. Antigens of these TCRs are unknown. CD4+ T cells from unexposed donors were obtained before the COVID-19 pandemic (2011-2018). Isolation of CD4+ T cells took place after 10 days in culture. Material: CD4+ T cells from PBMCs, cultured in vitro. All receptors come from a human donor in good health.

V and J are TRBV5-1 and TRBJ2-1; TRBD2 might be the D (5 bases). The germline V gene has CDR1 SGHRS and CDR2 YFSETQ. Trimming shortened V by 5 bases and J by 4 bases, and 13 bases separated the two germline ends. CDR3 size: 14 residues. The chain's CDR3 is CASSVGVAYNEQFF. CDR3 DNA sequence: TGCGCCAGCAGTGTGGGAGTGGCGTACAATGAGCAGTTCTTC.

The chain links TRBV3-1 (or the pseudogene TRBV3-2) to TRBJ1-2; D perhaps matches TRBD1 (6 bases). Germline CDR1 is LGHDT and CDR2 is YNNKEL (reference sequence). The CDR3 runs to 17 residues. V dropped 2 bases and J dropped 0 bases, with 16 bases sitting between them. The CDR3 DNA reads TGTGCCAGCAGCCAACGAGGGACAATTGGAGCTAACTATGGCTACACCTTC. Its protein is CASSQRGTIGANYGYTF.

The chain joins TRBV18 to TRBJ1-1; D ambiguous. CDR1 and CDR2 (germline): KGHSH, LQKENI. This CDR3 region has 12 residues. V was shortened by 3 bases and J by 12 bases, with 14 bases between the two germline ends. The CDR3 is CASSPQGYWTFF. The CDR3 DNA reads TGTGCCAGCTCACCGCAAGGGTACTGGACTTTCTTT.

The rearrangement uses TRBV27 and TRBJ1-1; the match to TRBD1 covers 7 bases. The CDR3 is made up of 12 amino acids. CDR1 and CDR2 (germline): MNHEY, SMNVEV (reference sequence). The J segment lost 7 bases and the V segment lost 5 bases, leaving 4 bases of the junction unmatched. The CDR3 reads CASSMGTDEAFF. The CDR3 DNA follows: TGTGCCAGCAGTATGGGGACAGATGAAGCTTTCTTT.

The chain is built from TRBV18 and TRBJ1-1, with TRBD1 identical over 9 bases. Germline CDR1 reads KGHSH; CDR2 reads LQKENI. This CDR3 has 13 residues. Unmatched junction bases numbered 2, after V lost 4 bases and J lost 5 bases. Here the CDR3 reads CASSRQGDTEAFF. CDR3 nucleotides: TGTGCCAGCTCACGACAGGGGGATACTGAAGCTTTCTTT.

This rearrangement joins TRBV2 to TRBJ2-7, with 8 bases that match TRBD2. The CDR3 is 12 residues long. CDR1 and CDR2 (germline): SNHLY, FYNNEI. J was trimmed by 2 bases and V by 10 bases; bases with no gene match: 4. The DNA for the CDR3 is TGTGCCACTAAAGCGGGAGCCTACGAGCAGTACTTC. It codes for CATKAGAYEQYF. Filled out from reference TRBV2 and TRBJ2-7, the complete variable domain reads EPEVTQTPSHQVTQMGQEVILRCVPISNHLYFYWYRQILGQKVEFLVSFYNNEISEKSEIFDDQFSVERPDGSNFTLKIRSTKLEDSAMYFCATKAGAYEQYFGPGTRLTVT.

The V and J genes are TRBV10-3 and TRBJ1-4, with D hard to call. V was shortened by 6 bases and J by 4 bases, with 12 bases between the two germline ends. Germline CDR1 ENHRY, CDR2 SYGVKD. The CDR3 contains 14 residues. The CDR3 spells CAISTGVGNEKLFF. In DNA form, the CDR3 reads TGTGCCATCAGCACCGGCGTGGGTAATGAAAAACTGTTTTTT.

The chain carries TRBV6-5 and TRBJ2-3; 12 nucleotides match TRBD2. Trimming cost V 8 bases and J 3 bases; bases outside gene matches: 3. The germline V gene has CDR1 MNHEY and CDR2 SVGAGI. This CDR3 has 14 amino acids. The CDR3 DNA sequence: TGTGCCAGCGGACTAGCGGGATGGACAGATACGCAGTATTTT. Protein: CASGLAGWTDTQYF.